This entry features one T cell receptor beta chain sequence. The data were produced by immunoSEQ multiplex PCR, yet TCRdb's version contains in-frame clones alone and is incomplete. Altogether more than 60,000 clones are present, 86% being singletons, with the ten largest covering around 0.94%. The sample comes from a study of OX40 agonist ivuxolimab in advanced cancers. The ends were cut back, 4 bases at V and 6 bases at J, with 19 bases in the middle. Germline V gene data show CDR1 as SGHRS and CDR2 as YFSETQ. The CDR3 spans 15 residues. The chain carries TRBV5-1 and TRBJ1-2, with D possibly being TRBD1 (6 bases). Here the sequenced sample was CD4+ or CD8+ T cells sorted from blood, taken in a trial of the OX40 agonist ivuxolimab. The receptor was isolated from an adult with an advanced solid tumor such as melanoma, head and neck, liver or kidney cancer. This CDR3 reads CASSLYQDSRDGYTF. The CDR3 bases are TGCGCCAGCAGCCTCTACCAGGACAGCCGGGATGGCTACACCTTC. The whole variable domain, remainder taken from reference TRBV5-1 and TRBJ1-2, is KAGVTQTPRYLIKTRGQQVTLSCSPISGHRSVSWYQQTPGQGLQFLFEYFSETQRNKGNFPGRFSGRQFSNSRSEMNVSTLELGDSALYLCASSLYQDSRDGYTFGSGTRLTVV.